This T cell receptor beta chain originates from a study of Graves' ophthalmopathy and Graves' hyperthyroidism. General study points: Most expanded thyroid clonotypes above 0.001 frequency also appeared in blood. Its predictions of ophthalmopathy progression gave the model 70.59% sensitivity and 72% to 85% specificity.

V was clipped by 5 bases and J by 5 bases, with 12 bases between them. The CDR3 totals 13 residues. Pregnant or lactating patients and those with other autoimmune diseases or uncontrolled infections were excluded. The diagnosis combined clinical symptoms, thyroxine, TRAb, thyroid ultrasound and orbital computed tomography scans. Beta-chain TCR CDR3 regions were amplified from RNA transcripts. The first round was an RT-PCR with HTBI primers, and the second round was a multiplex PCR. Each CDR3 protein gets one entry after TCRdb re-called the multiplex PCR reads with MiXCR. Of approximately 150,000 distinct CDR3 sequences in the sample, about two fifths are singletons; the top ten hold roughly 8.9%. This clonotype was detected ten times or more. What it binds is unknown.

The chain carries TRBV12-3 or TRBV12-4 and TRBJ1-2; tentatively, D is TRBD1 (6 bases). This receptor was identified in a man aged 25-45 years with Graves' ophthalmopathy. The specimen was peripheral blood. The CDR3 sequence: CASSPDSSYGYTF. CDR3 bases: TGTGCCAGCAGTCCGGACAGCAGTTATGGCTACACCTTC.